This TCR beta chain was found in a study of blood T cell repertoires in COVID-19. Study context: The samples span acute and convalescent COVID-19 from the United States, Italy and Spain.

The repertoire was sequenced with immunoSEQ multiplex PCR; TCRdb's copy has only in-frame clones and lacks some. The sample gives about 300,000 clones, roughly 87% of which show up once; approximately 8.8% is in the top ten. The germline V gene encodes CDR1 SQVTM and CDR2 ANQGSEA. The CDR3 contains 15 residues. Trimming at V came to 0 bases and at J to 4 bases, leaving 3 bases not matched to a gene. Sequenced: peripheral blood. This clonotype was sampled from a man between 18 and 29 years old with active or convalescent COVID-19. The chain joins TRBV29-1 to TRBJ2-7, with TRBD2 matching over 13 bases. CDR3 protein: CSVEDGGLAGYEQYF. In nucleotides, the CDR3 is TGCAGCGTTGAAGATGGGGGACTAGCGGGGTACGAGCAGTACTTC.